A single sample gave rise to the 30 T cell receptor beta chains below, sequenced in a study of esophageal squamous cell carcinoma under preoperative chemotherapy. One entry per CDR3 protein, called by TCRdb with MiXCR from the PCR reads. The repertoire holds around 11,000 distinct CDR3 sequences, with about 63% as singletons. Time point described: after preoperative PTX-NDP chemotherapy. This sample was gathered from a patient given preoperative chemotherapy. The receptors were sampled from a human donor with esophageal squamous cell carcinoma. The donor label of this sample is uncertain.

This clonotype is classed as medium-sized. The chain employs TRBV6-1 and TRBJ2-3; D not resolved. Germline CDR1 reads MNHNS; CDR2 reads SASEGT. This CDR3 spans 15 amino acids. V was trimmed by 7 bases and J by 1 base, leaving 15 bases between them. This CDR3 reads CASKEFTDGTDTQYF. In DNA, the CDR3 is TGTGCCAGCAAGGAGTTTACTGACGGCACAGATACGCAGTATTTT.

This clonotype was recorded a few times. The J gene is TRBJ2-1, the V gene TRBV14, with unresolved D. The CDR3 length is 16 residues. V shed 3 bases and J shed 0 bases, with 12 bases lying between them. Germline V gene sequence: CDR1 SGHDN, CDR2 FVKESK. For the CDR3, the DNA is TGTGCCAGCAGCCAGGGTTTAGCTGGCTCCTACAATGAGCAGTTCTTC. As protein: CASSQGLAGSYNEQFF.

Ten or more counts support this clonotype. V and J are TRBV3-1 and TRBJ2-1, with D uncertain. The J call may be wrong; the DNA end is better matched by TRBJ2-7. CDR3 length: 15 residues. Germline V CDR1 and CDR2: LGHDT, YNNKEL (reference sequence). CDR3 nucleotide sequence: TGTGCCAGCAGCCAAGATAAGGGCGTGGGGTACGAGCAGTACTTC. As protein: CASSQDKGVGYEQYF.

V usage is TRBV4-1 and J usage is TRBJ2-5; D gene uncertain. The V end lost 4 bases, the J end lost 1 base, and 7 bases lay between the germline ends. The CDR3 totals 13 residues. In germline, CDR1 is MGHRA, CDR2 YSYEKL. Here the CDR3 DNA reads TGCGCCAGCAGCCTTGGAACCCAAGAGACCCAGTACTTC. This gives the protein CASSLGTQETQYF.

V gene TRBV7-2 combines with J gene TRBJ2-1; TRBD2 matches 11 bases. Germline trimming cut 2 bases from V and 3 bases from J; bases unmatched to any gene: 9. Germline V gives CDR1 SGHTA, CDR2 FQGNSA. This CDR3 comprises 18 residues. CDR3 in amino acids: CASSLRVTSGRFYNEQFF. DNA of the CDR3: TGTGCCAGCAGCTTAAGGGTCACTAGCGGGAGATTCTACAATGAGCAGTTCTTC.

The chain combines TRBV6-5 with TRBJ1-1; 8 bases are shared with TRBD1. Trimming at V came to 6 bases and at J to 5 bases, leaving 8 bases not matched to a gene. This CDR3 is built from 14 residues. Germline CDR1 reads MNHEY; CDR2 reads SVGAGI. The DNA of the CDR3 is TGTGCCAGCAGATATGGACAGGGTGTGACTGAAGCTTTCTTT. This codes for CASRYGQGVTEAFF.

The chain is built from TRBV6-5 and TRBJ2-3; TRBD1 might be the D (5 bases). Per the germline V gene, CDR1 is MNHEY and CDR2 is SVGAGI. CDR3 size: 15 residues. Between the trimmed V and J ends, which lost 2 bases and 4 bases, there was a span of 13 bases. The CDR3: CASSYGAPAPDTQYF. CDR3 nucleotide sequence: TGTGCCAGCAGTTACGGGGCTCCGGCCCCAGATACGCAGTATTTT.

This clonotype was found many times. Here the CDR3 DNA reads TGTGCCAGCAGACGGGACAGGAGGGCCCACGAGCAGTACTTC. Encoded protein: CASRRDRRAHEQYF. This chain connects TRBV6-6 to TRBJ2-1; TRBD1 matches at 8 bases. The assigned J gene may be wrong: the sequence end matches TRBJ2-7 better. CDR3 length: 14 amino acids. The germline V gene has CDR1 MNHNY and CDR2 SVGAGI (reference sequence).

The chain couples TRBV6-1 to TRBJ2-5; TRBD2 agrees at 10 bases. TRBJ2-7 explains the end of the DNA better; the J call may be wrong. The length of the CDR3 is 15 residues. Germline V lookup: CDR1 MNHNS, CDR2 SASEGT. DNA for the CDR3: TGTGCCAGCAGTGTTGCTAGCGGGAGCTCCTACGAGCAGTACTTC. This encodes CASSVASGSSYEQYF.

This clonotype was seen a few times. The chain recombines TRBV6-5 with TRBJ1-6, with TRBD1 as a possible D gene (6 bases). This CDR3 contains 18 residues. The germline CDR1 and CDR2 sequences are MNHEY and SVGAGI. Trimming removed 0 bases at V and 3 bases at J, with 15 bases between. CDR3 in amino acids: CASSYSTAGALYNSPLHF. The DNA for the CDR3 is TGTGCCAGCAGTTACTCGACGGCAGGGGCCCTCTATAATTCACCCCTCCACTTT.

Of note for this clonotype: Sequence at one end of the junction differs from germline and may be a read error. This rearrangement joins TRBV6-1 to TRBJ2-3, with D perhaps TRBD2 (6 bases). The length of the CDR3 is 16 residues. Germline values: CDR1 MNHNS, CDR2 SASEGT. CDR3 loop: CASSEFGGSDKDTQYF. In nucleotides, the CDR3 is TGTGCCAGCAGTGAATTTGGGGGGAGCGACAAAGATACGCAGTATTTC.

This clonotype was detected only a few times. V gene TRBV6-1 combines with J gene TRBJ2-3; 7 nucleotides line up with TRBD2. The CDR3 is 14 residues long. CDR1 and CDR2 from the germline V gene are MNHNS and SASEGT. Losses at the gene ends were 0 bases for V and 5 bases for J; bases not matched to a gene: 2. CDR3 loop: CASSEAVAGDTQYF. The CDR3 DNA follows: TGTGCCAGCAGTGAAGCGGTAGCGGGAGATACGCAGTATTTT.

The DNA of the CDR3 is TGTGCCAGCACCGAGACTAGCTACCCCTACGAGCAGTACTTC. Translated, it gives CASTETSYPYEQYF. V gene TRBV6-1 combines with J gene TRBJ2-7, with 7 bases that match TRBD2. There are 14 residues in the CDR3. With V trimmed by 7 bases and J by 2 bases, 8 bases remained unmatched. CDR1 is MNHNS and CDR2 is SASEGT in the germline V gene.

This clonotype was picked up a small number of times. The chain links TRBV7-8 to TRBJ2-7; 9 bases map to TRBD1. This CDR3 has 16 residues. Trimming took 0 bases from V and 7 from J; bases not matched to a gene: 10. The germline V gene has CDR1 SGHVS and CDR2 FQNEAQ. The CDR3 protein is CASSLARDRGTEEQYF. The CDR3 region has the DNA TGTGCCAGCAGCTTAGCCAGAGACAGGGGGACAGAGGAGCAGTACTTC.

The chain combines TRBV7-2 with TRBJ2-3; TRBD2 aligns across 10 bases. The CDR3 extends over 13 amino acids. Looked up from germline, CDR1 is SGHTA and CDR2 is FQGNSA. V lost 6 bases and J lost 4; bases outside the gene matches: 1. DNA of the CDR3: TGTGCCAGCAGACTAGCGGGATCAGATACGCAGTATTTT. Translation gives CASRLAGSDTQYF.

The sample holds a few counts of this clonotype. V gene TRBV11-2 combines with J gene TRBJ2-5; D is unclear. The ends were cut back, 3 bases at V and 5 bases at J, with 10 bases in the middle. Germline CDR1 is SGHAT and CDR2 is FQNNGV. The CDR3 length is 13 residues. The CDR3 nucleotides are TGTGCCAGCAGCTTGGGAAGGTCGGAGACCCAGTACTTC. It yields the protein CASSLGRSETQYF.

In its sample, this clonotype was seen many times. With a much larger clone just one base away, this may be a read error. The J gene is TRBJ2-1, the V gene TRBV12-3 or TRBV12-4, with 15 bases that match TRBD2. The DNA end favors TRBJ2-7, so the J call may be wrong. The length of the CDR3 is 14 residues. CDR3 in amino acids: CASSRTSGRDEQYF. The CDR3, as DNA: TGTGCCAGCAGTCGGACTAGCGGGAGGGATGAGCAGTACTTC.

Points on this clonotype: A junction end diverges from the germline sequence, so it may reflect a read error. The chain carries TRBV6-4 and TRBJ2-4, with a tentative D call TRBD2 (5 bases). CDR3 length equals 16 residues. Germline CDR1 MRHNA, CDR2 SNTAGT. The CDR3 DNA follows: TGTGCCAGCAGTGACTCGGGGATGGGAGCCAAAAACACTCAGTACTTC. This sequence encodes CASSDSGMGAKNTQYF.

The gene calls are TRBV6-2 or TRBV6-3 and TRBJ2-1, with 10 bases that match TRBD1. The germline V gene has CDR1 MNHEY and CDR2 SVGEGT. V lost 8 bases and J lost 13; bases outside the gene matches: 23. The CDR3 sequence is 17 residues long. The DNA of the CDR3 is TGTGCCAGCTCCGGGACAGGGGAACAAGGGGGCAAAAACATTCAGTTCTTC. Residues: CASSGTGEQGGKNIQFF.

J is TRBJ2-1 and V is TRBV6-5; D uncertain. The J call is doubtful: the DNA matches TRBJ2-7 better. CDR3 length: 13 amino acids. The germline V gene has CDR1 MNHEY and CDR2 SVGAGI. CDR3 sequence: CASKPSSYNEQYF. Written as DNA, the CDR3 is TGTGCCAGCAAACCGAGCTCCTACAATGAGCAGTACTTC.

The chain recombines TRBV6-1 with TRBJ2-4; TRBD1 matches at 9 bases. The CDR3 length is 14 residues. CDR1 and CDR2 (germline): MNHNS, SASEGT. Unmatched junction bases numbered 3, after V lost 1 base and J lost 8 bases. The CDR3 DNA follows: TGTGCCAGCAGTGAAGAGGGACAGGGAGACATTCAGTACTTC. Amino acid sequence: CASSEEGQGDIQYF.

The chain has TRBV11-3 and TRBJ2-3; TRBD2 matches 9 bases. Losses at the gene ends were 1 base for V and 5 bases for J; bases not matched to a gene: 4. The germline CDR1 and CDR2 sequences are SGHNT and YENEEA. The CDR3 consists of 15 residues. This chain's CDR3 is CASSLGGREGDTQYF. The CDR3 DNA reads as TGTGCCAGCAGCTTAGGAGGGCGGGAGGGAGATACGCAGTATTTT. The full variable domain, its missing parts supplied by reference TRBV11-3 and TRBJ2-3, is EAGVVQSPRYKIIEKKQPVAFWCNPISGHNTLYWYLQNLGQGPELLIRYENEEAVDDSQLPKDRFSAERLKGVDSTLKIQPAELGDSAVYLCASSLGGREGDTQYFGPGTRLTVL.

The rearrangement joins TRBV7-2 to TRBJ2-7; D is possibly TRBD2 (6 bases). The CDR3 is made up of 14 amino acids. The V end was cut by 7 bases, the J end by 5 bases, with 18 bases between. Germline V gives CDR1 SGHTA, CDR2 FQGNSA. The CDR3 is CASTLVGAGNEQYF. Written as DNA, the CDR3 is TGTGCCAGCACCCTAGTCGGGGCGGGGAACGAGCAGTACTTC. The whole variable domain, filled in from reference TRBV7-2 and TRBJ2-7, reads GAGVSQSPSNKVTEKGKDVELRCDPISGHTALYWYRQSLGQGLEFLIYFQGNSAPDKSGLPSDRFSAERTGGSVSTLTIQRTQQEDSAVYLCASTLVGAGNEQYFGPGTRLTVT.

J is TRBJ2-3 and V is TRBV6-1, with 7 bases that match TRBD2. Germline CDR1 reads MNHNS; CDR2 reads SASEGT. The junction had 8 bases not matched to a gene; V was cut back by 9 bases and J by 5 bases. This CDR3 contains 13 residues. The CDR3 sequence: CARGEGPKDTQYF. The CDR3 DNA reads TGTGCCAGGGGGGAGGGACCCAAAGATACGCAGTATTTT.

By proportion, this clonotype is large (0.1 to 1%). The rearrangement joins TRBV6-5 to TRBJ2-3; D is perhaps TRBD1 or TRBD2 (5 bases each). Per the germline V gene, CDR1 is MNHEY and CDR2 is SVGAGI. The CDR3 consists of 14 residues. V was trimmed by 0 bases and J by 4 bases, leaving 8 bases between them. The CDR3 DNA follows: TGTGCCAGCAGTTACTCGAGGGGTCCAGATACGCAGTATTTT. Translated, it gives CASSYSRGPDTQYF.

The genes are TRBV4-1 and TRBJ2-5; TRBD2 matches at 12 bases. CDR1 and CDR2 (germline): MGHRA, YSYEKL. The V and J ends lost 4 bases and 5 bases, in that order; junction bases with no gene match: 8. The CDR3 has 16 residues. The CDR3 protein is CASSRRLAGVDETQYF. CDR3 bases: TGCGCCAGCAGCCGAAGACTAGCGGGAGTAGACGAGACCCAGTACTTC.

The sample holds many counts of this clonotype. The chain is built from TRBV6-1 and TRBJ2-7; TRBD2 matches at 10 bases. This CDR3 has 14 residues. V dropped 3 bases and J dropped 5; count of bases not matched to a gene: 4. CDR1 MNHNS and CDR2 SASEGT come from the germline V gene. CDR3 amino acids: CASSDTSGVNEQYF. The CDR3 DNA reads TGTGCCAGCAGTGACACTAGCGGGGTCAACGAGCAGTACTTC.

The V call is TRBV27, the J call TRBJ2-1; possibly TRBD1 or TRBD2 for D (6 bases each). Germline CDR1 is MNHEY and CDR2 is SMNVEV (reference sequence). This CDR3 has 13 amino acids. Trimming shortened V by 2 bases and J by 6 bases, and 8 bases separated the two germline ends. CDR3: CASSLGGGNEQFF. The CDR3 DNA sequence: TGTGCCAGCAGTTTAGGAGGGGGCAATGAGCAGTTCTTC.

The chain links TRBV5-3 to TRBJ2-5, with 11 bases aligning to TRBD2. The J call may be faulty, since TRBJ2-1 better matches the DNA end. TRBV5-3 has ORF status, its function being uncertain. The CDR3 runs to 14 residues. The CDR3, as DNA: TGTGCCAGAAGCTTGCTAGCGGGAGGTAATGAGCAGTTCTTC. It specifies CARSLLAGGNEQFF.

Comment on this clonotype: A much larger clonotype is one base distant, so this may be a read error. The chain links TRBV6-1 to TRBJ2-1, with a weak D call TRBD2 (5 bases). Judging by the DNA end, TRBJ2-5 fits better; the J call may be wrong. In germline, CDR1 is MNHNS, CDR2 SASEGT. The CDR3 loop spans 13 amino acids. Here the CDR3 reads CASSEWEQETQYF. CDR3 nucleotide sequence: TGTGCCAGCAGTGAATGGGAGCAAGAGACCCAGTACTTC.